The sequence of this TCR beta chain was determined in a study of T cells in Graves' hyperthyroidism and ophthalmopathy. This clonotype was seen many times. Its target is unknown. This CDR3 region has 14 residues. V was shortened by 0 bases and J by 1 base, with 3 bases between the two germline ends. The germline V gene has CDR1 ENHRY and CDR2 SYGVKD. Study findings and constraints: Appearing also in blood were most of the thyroid clonotypes expanded above 0.001.

RNA transcripts yielded amplified TCR beta CDR3 regions. During a first-round RT-PCR of the TCR CDR3, the HTBI primer set was used. TCRdb redid the calling of the multiplex PCR reads with MiXCR, one entry per CDR3 protein. Of 450,000 to 700,000 distinct CDR3 sequences detected, 46% appear once; the ten largest clones hold more than 7%. The chain recombines TRBV10-3 with TRBJ2-2; D unclear. The receptor comes from a woman aged 18-30 years with Graves' hyperthyroidism. Sequencing was performed on peripheral blood or thyroid tissue (not recorded which). The CDR3 protein is CAISESGNTGELFF. CDR3 in DNA: TGTGCCATCAGTGAGTCCGGGAACACCGGGGAGCTGTTTTTT.